The 5 T cell receptor beta chains below were found in one sample sequenced in a study of T-cell reconstitution after alpha-beta-depleted transplantation in children. Unique molecular identifiers were incorporated during preparation of the TCRbeta library. Each CDR3 protein gets one entry after TCRdb re-called the PCR reads with MiXCR. The sample carries about 980,000 distinct CDR3 sequences, about 30% recorded once. Sample: PBMCs, mostly from graft donor cells, taken 360 days after TCRalphabeta/CD19-depleted stem cell transplant. These receptors originate from a boy under two years old who had a stem cell transplant for SCID, so the T cells may come from the graft donor.

This clonotype was detected once. V and J are TRBV5-8 and TRBJ2-3, with a tentative D call TRBD2 (7 bases). Germline V gene data show CDR1 as SGHTS and CDR2 as YDEGEE. The CDR3 has 15 residues. The V end lost 0 bases, the J end lost 8 bases, and 16 bases lay between the germline ends. The CDR3 sequence: CASSLERGGIGTQYF. In DNA, the CDR3 is TGTGCCAGCAGCTTGGAGAGGGGGGGTATCGGTACGCAGTATTTT.

The chain uses TRBV7-2 and TRBJ2-2; D possibly uses TRBD1 or TRBD2 (5 bases each). The CDR3 extends over 16 amino acids. CDR1 and CDR2 from the germline V gene are SGHTA and FQGNSA. Trimming cost V 5 bases and J 0 bases, with 13 bases left between them. The CDR3: CASSLMGVANTGELFF. The CDR3 DNA sequence: TGTGCCAGCAGCCTTATGGGGGTTGCGAACACCGGGGAGCTGTTTTTT.

The gene calls are TRBV12-3 or TRBV12-4 and TRBJ2-3, with TRBD2 as a possible D gene (6 bases). This CDR3 has 11 amino acids. Trimming removed 7 bases at V and 11 bases at J, with 13 bases between. CDR3 protein: CASMDSGRQYF. The DNA of the CDR3 is TGTGCCAGCATGGATAGCGGTAGGCAGTATTTT.

In its sample, this clonotype was seen a few times. The CDR3 bases are TGCGCCAGCAGCACCCGGGACTACCCCCTTGAGCAGTTCTTC. It specifies CASSTRDYPLEQFF. The rearrangement uses TRBV5-1 and TRBJ2-1, with 7 positions matching TRBD2. Germline CDR1 reads SGHRS; CDR2 reads YFSETQ. The CDR3 extends over 14 amino acids. The J segment lost 9 bases and the V segment lost 4 bases, leaving 10 bases of the junction unmatched.

This chain joins TRBV29-1 and TRBJ1-2; D may be TRBD1 (6 bases). Trimming stripped 4 bases from V and 6 bases from J, with 12 bases between. CDR1 is SQVTM, CDR2 ANQGSEA, per germline. This CDR3 has 12 amino acids. DNA of the CDR3: TGCAGCGTTGTGGGGGGCGAGGATGGCTACACCTTC. It yields the protein CSVVGGEDGYTF.